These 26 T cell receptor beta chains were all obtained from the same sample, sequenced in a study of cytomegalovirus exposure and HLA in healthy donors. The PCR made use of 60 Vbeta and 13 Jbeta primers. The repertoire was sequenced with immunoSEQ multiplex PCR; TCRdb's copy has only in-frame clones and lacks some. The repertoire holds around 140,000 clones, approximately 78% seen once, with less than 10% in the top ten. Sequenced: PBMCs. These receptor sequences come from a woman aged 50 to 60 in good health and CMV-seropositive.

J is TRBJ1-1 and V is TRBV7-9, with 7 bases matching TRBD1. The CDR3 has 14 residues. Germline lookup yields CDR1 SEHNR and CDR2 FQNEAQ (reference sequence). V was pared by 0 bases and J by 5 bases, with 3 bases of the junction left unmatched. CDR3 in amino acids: CASSLAPGGTEAFF. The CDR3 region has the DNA TGTGCCAGCAGCTTAGCGCCAGGGGGGACTGAAGCTTTCTTT.

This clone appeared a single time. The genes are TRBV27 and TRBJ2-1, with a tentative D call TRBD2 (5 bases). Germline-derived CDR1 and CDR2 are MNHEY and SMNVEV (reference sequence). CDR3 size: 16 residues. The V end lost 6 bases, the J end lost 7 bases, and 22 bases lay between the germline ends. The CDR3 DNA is TGTGCCAGCAGCCACCGGTGGGAGCAGCACTCAAATGAGCAGTTCTTC. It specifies CASSHRWEQHSNEQFF.

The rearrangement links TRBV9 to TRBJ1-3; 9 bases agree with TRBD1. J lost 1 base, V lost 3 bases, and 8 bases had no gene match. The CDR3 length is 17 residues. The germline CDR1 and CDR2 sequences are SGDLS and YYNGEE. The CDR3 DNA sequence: TGTGCCAGCAGCGAGGGACAGGGCTTGGGTTCTGGAAACACCATATATTTT. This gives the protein CASSEGQGLGSGNTIYF.

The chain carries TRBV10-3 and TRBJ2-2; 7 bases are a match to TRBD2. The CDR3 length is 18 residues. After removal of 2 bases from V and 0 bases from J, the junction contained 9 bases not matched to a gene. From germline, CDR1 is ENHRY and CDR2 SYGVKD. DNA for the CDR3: TGTGCCATCAGTGAGCCTTTGGGCGGGAGATCGAACACCGGGGAGCTGTTTTTT. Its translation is CAISEPLGGRSNTGELFF.

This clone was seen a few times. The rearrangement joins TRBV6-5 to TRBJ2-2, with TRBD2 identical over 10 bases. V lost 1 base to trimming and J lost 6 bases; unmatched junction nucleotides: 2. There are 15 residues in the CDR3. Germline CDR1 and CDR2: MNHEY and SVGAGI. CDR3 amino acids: CASSYLAGGPGELFF. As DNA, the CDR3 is TGTGCCAGCAGTTACTTAGCGGGAGGCCCCGGGGAGCTGTTTTTT.

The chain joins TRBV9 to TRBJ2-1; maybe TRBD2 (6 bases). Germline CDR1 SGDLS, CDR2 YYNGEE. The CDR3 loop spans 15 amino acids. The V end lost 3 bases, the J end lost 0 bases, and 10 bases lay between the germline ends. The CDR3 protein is CASSDYGGSYNEQFF. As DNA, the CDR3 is TGTGCCAGCAGCGATTACGGGGGCTCCTACAATGAGCAGTTCTTC.

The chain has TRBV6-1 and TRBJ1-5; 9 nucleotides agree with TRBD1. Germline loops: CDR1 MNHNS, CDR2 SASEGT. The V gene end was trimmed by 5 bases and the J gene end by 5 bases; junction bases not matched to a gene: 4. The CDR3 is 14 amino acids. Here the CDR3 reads CASSLDRGYQPQHF. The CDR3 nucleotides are TGTGCCAGCAGTCTGGACAGGGGATATCAGCCCCAGCATTTT.

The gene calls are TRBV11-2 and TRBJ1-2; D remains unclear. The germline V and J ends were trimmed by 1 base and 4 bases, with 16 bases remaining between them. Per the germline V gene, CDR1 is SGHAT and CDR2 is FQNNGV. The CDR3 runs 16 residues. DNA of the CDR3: TGTGCCAGCAGCTTAGTCCGCCTCGTGACGGGCTATGGCTACACCTTC. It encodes CASSLVRLVTGYGYTF.

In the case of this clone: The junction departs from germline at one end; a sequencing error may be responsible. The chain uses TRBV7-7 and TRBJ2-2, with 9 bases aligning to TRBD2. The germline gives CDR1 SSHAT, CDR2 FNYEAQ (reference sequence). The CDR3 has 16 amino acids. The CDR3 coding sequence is TGTGCTAGCAGCTTGACTAGCGGAGCGAACACCGGGGAGCTGTTTTTT. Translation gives CASSLTSGANTGELFF.

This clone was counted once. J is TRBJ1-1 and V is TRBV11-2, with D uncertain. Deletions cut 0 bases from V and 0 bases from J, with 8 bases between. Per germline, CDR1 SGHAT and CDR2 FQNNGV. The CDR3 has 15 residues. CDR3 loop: CASSLEEGMNTEAFF. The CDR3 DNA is TGTGCCAGCAGCTTAGAGGAGGGTATGAACACTGAAGCTTTCTTT.

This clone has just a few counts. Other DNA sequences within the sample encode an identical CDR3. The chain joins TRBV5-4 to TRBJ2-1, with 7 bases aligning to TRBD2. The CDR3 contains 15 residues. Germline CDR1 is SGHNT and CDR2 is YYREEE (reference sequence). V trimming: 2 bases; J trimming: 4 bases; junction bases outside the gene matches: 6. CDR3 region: CASSFSGGQYNEQFF. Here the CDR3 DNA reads TGTGCCAGCAGCTTCTCGGGAGGCCAATACAATGAGCAGTTCTTC.

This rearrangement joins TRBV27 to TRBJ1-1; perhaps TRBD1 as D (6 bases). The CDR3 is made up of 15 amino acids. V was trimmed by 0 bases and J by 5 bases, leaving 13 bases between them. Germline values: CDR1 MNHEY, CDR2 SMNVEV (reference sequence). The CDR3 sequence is CASSLSWGGRTEAFF. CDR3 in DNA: TGTGCCAGCAGTTTATCGTGGGGGGGGCGGACTGAAGCTTTCTTT.

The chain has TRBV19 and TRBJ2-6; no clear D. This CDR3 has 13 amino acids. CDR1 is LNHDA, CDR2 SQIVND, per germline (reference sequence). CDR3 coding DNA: TGTGCTCCGAAACTCCCTGGGGCCAACGTCCTGACTTTC. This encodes CAPKLPGANVLTF. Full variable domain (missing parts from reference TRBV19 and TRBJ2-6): DGGITQSPKYLFRKEGQNVTLSCEQNLNHDAMYWYRQDPGQGLRLIYYSQIVNDFQKGDIAEGYSVSREKKESFPLTVTSAQKNPTAFYLCAPKLPGANVLTFGAGSRLTVL.

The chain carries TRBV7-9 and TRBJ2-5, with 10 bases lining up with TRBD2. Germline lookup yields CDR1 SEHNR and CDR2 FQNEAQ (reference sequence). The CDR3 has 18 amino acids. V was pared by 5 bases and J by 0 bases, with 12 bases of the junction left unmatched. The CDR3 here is CASSPGTSAPTYQETQYF. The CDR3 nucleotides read TGTGCCAGCAGCCCTGGGACTAGCGCCCCGACGTACCAAGAGACCCAGTACTTC.

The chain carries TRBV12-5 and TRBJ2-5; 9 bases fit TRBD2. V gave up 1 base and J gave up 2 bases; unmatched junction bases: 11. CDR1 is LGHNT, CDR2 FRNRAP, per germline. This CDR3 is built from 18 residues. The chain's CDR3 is CASGLDVTLAGGQETQYF. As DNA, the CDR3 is TGTGCTAGTGGTTTGGACGTTACCCTTGCGGGAGGGCAAGAGACCCAGTACTTC.

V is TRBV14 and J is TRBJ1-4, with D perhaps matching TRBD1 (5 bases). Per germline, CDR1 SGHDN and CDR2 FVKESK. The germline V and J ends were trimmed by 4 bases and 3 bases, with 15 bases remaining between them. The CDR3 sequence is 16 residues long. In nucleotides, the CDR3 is TGTGCCAGCAGCCGACTACCCGGGGGGGCTAATGAAAAACTGTTTTTT. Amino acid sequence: CASSRLPGGANEKLFF.

CDR3 in amino acids: CASSPVRGAWDTGELFF. The DNA for the CDR3 is TGTGCCAGCAGCCCCGTACGCGGGGCGTGGGACACCGGGGAGCTGTTTTTT. This sequence joins TRBV16 and TRBJ2-2; D possibly corresponds to TRBD2 (6 bases). Trimming removed 4 bases from V and 3 bases from J, with 18 bases in between. The CDR3 covers 17 residues. Germline V gene sequence: CDR1 KGHSY, CDR2 FQNENV.

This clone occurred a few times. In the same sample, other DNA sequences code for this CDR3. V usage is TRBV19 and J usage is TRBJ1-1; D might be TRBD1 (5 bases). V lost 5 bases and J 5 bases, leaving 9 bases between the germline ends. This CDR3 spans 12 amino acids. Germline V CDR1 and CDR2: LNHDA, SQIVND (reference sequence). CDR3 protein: CASSRGGTEAFF. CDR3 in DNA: TGTGCCAGTAGTCGTGGGGGGACTGAAGCTTTCTTT.

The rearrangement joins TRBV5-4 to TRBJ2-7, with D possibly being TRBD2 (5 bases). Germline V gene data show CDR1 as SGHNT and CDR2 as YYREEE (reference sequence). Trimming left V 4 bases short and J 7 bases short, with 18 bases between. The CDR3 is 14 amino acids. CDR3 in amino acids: CASSPGFQTREQYF. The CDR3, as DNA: TGTGCCAGCAGCCCGGGGTTCCAAACGAGGGAGCAGTACTTC.

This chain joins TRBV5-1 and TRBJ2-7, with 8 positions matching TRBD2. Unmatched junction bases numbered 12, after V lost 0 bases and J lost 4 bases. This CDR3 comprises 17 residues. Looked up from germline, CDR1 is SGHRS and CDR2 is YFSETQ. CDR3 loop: CASSLASTSGHAYEQYF. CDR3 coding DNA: TGCGCCAGCAGCTTGGCCTCCACTAGCGGACATGCGTACGAGCAGTACTTC.

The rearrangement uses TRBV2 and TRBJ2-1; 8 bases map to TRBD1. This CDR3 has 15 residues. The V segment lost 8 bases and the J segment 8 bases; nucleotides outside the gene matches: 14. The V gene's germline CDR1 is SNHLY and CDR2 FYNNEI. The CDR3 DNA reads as TGTGCCAGCGATCACCGGGACAGGCTTTTAGATGAGCAGTTCTTC. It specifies CASDHRDRLLDEQFF.

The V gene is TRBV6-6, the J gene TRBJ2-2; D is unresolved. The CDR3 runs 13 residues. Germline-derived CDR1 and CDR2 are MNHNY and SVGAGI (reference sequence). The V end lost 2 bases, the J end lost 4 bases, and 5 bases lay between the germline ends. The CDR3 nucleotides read TGTGCCAGCAGTTACGGAGTCACCGGGGAGCTGTTTTTT. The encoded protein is CASSYGVTGELFF.

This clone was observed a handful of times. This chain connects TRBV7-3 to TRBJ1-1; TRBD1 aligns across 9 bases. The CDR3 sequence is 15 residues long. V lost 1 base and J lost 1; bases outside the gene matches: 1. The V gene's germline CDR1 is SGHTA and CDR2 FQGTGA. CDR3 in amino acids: CASSLMGQGNTEAFF. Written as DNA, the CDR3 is TGTGCCAGCAGCTTAATGGGACAGGGGAACACTGAAGCTTTCTTT.

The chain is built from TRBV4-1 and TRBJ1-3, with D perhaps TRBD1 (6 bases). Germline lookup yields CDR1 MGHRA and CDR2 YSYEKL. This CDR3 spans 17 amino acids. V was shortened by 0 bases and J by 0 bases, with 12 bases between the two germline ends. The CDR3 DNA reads TGCGCCAGCAGCCAAGAACTGGGGGCCTTCTCTGGAAACACCATATATTTT. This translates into CASSQELGAFSGNTIYF.

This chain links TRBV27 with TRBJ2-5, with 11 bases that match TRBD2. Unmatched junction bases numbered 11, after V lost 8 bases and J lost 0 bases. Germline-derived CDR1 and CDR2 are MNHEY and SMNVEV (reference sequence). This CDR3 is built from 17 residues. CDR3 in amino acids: CASASQGLADNQETQYF. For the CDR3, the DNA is TGTGCCAGCGCAAGCCAGGGACTAGCGGATAACCAAGAGACCCAGTACTTC.

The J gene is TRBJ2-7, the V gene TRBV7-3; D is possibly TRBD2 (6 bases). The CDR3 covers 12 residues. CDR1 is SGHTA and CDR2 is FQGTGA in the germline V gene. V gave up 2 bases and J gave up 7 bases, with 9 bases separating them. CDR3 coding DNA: TGTGCCAGCAGCTTACAGGGAGGAGAGCAGTACTTC. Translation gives CASSLQGGEQYF.